This T cell receptor (beta chain) is from a study of blood T cell repertoires in COVID-19. This table comes from immunoSEQ multiplex PCR, and its TCRdb copy is limited to in-frame clones, with some not included. The top ten hold under 5% of the sample, which has some 360,000 clones, roughly 90% seen once. This CDR3 spans 14 amino acids. The germline CDR1 and CDR2 sequences are SGHRS and YFSETQ. Trimming cost V 5 bases and J 7 bases; bases outside gene matches: 11. The TCR was taken from a woman aged 55-70 years with COVID-19, enrolled during active disease. The chain carries TRBV5-1 and TRBJ1-2; TRBD1 aligns across 7 bases. Source material: peripheral blood. CDR3 nucleotide sequence: TGCGCCAGCAGTACTAGGGCAGGGGGTCCTGGCTACACCTTC. As protein: CASSTRAGGPGYTF.